The text below deals with one T cell receptor beta chain. Antigen specificity is unknown. At one end the junction does not follow the germline gene, possibly because of a read error. As TCR cDNA was made by 5'RACE template switching, a universal primer site and UMIs were added. TCRdb passed the 5' RACE reads through MiXCR, listing each CDR3 protein once. The sample carries 300,000 to 350,000 distinct CDR3 sequences, around 8.1% recorded once. The length of the CDR3 is 17 residues. CDR1 is SGHTA, CDR2 FQGTGA, per germline. These data come from a study of T cells after yellow fever vaccination. Points from the study as a whole: The study found a weaker secondary response that peaked faster, day 5 versus 15. Repertoires obtained by FACS sorting could include abundant clonotypes that entered as contaminants from the bulk population.

The sequence came from a man between 18 and 29 years old who received the YFV17D yellow fever vaccine. The chain combines TRBV7-3 with TRBJ2-7; 8 nucleotides agree with TRBD1. This specimen was PBMCs, taken roughly 47 days after the first yellow fever vaccination. The CDR3 reads CASSLLQDRATSYEPYF. Written as DNA, the CDR3 is TGTGCCAGCAGCTTATTGCAGGACAGGGCGACTTCCTACGAGCCGTACTTC.